The T cell receptor beta chain under discussion was sequenced for a study of T cell responses to AZD1222 COVID-19 vaccine. Study-wide context: Recipients boosted at about 4 weeks or about 12 weeks are pooled.

Using immunoSEQ multiplex PCR, the repertoire was profiled, and TCRdb retains in-frame clones only, with some absent. In the table there are about 150,000 clones, about nine tenths of which are singletons. After removal of 2 bases from V and 0 bases from J, the junction contained 26 bases not matched to a gene. There are 24 residues in the CDR3. Per the germline V gene, CDR1 is LGHDT and CDR2 is YNNKEL (reference sequence). The sequence was obtained from an adult in good health. This specimen was peripheral blood, taken on day 0 of AZD1222 vaccination. The chain has TRBV3-1 (or the pseudogene TRBV3-2) and TRBJ2-7; 12 bases line up with TRBD2. CDR3 bases: TGTGCCAGCAGCCAACCCAATCGAACCCCAAGACGGCCTAGCGGGAGGGGAAGCTCCTACGAGCAGTACTTC. Amino acid sequence: CASSQPNRTPRRPSGRGSSYEQYF.